The rows below give T cell receptor beta chains drawn from one sample of a study of shared clonotypes between healthy human individuals. TCRdb's copy holds only in-frame clones and misses some; the assay was immunoSEQ multiplex PCR. The sample consists of about 2 million clones, approximately 94% of them appearing once. Sequencing was carried out using naive CD8+ T cells sorted from blood. All receptors come from a man aged 18 to 35 in good health. Both conserved end residues are trimmed from each CDR3. Some rows have no size entry. The others give once, few or many, or a class for an expanded clone.

J	V	size	CDR3
TRBJ1-5	TRBV11-2	.	ASSPRGGNQPQH
TRBJ2-7	TRBV6-5	.	ATQTGKDEQY
TRBJ2-5	TRBV7-2	.	ASSLGTSGALYTETQY
TRBJ2-1	TRBV13	.	ASSYGGHYEQF
TRBJ2-7	TRBV9	.	ASSVGGPPYEQY
TRBJ1-1	TRBV5-1	.	ASSLGQGGTEAF
TRBJ2-5	TRBV5-1	.	ASSLEGGFQETQY
TRBJ2-7	TRBV29-1	.	SVGGGTSYEQY
TRBJ2-3	TRBV10-3	.	AISESGGGATDTQY
TRBJ2-1	TRBV13	.	ASCRGVNNEQF
TRBJ2-5	TRBV13	.	ASSPFRQPETQY
TRBJ1-5	TRBV19	few	ASSIVPNQPQH
TRBJ2-2	TRBV9	once	ASSVEANTGELF
TRBJ2-1	TRBV27	.	ASSFRLAGVTYNEQF
TRBJ2-2	TRBV7-9	.	ASSPRWNTGELF
TRBJ2-7	TRBV9	.	ASSVGGGGLEQY
TRBJ2-5	TRBV23-1	.	ASSQLAGGAEGETQY
TRBJ2-7	TRBV5-6	.	ASSSSGTATYEQY
TRBJ2-7	TRBV28	.	ASTPQPGYYEQY
TRBJ2-3	TRBV20-1	.	SAVTGDTQY
TRBJ2-4	TRBV7-2	.	ASCDRGEGTKNIQY
TRBJ2-1	TRBV11-2	once	ASSLAGGSNEQF
TRBJ2-7	TRBV6-5	.	ASGAASGFEQY
TRBJ2-7	TRBV27	.	ASSMGQGNYEQY
TRBJ1-1	TRBV7-9	.	ASSLLWTGSMNTEAF
TRBJ1-1	TRBV27	.	ASSLGAGQGRYTEAF
TRBJ1-4	TRBV29-1	.	SVAGGGDEKLF
TRBJ2-1	TRBV29-1	.	SVEGTGRPKTEQF
TRBJ1-1	TRBV5-1	.	ASSLVDREYTEAF
TRBJ1-5	TRBV7-9	.	ASSLFQGAGNQPQH
TRBJ2-7	TRBV5-4	.	ASSLNEQY
TRBJ2-7	TRBV4-1	.	ASSDRSPGSYEQY
TRBJ2-7	TRBV15	.	ATSTPTGTESYEQY
TRBJ1-6	TRBV28	.	ASSFQSSYNSPLH
TRBJ2-1	TRBV9	.	ASSLGADYSYNEQF
TRBJ1-5	TRBV19	.	ASSIGDSNQPQH
TRBJ2-1	TRBV5-4	.	ASSLESLNEQF
TRBJ2-3	TRBV4-1	once	ASSPRGYTDTQY
TRBJ2-7	TRBV7-9	.	ASSLLAGGPNYEQY
TRBJ1-2	TRBV13	once	ASTTRDLLYGYT
TRBJ2-7	TRBV29-1	.	SVGTQGYEQY
TRBJ1-2	TRBV5-4	few	ASSPEGFFGQFGYT
TRBJ1-2	TRBV7-8	.	ASSPGLAPNYGYT
TRBJ2-3	TRBV27	.	ASSLLGGAGTDTQY
TRBJ2-5	TRBV6-5	.	ASSYSGTVQETQY
TRBJ2-7	TRBV6-5	.	ASSGGVHEQY
TRBJ1-1	TRBV6-1	.	ASSVDRVTEAF
TRBJ2-3	TRBV30	.	AWSNLAGTDTQY
TRBJ2-1	TRBV5-4	.	ASSSGQPPGNEQF
TRBJ1-2	TRBV4-1	.	ASSQDQASRLYGYT